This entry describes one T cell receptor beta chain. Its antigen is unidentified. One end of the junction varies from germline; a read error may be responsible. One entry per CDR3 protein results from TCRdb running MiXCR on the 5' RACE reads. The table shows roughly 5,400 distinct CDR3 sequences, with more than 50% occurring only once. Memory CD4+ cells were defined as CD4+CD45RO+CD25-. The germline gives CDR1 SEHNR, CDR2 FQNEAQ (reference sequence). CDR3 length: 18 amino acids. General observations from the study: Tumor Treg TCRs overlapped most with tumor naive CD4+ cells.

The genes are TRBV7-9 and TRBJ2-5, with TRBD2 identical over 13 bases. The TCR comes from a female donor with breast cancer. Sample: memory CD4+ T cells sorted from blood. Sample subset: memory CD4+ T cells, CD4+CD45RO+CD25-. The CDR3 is CVSSAGLAGVSLGETQYF. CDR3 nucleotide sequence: TGTGTCAGCAGCGCAGGACTAGCGGGAGTATCCCTTGGAGAGACCCAGTACTTC.